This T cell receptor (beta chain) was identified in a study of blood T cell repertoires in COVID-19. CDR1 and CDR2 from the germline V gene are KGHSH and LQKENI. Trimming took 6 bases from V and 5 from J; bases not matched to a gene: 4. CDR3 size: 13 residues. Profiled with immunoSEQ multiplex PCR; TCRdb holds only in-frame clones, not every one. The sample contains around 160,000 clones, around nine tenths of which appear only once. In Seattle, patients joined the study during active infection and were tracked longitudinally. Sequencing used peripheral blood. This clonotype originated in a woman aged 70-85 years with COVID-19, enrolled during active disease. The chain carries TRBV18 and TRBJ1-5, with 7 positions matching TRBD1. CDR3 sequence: CASSQGVDQPQHF. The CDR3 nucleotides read TGTGCCAGCTCGCAGGGGGTCGATCAGCCCCAGCATTTT.